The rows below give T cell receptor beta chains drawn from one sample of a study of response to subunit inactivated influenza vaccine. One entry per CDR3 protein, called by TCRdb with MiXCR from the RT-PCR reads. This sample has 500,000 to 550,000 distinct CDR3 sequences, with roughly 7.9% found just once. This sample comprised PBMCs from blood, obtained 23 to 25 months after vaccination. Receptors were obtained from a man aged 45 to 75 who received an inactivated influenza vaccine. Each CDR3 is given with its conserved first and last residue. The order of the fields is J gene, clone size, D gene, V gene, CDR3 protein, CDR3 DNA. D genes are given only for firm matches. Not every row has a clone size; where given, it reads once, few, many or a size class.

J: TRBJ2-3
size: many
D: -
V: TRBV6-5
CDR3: CASSYRSSTDTQYF
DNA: TGTGCCAGCAGTTATCGGTCTAGCACAGATACGCAGTATTTT

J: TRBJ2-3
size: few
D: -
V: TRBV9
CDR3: CASSEAAGNTDTQYF
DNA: TGTGCCAGCAGCGAAGCGGCGGGGAACACAGATACGCAGTATTTT

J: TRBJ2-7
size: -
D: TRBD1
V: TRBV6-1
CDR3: CASSTTGTGDYEQYF
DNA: TGTGCCAGCAGCACCACCGGGACAGGGGACTACGAGCAGTACTTC

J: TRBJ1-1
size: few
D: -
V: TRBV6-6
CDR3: CASSPLKVTEAFF
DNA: TGTGCCAGCAGTCCCTTGAAGGTCACTGAAGCTTTCTTT

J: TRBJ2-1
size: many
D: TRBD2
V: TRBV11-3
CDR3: CASSSGTSGRAGRQFF
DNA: TGTGCCAGCAGCTCCGGGACTAGCGGGAGGGCCGGGCGGCAGTTCTTC

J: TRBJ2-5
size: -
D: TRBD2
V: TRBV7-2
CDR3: CASSTGGGSQETQYF
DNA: TGTGCCAGCAGCACGGGGGGGGGAAGCCAAGAGACCCAGTACTTC

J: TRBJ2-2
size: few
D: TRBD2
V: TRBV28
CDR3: CASRPAGGRIGELFF
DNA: TGTGCCAGCAGACCAGCGGGAGGGCGAATCGGGGAGCTGTTTTTT

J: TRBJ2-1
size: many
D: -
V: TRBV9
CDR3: CASSVSVGVHEQFF
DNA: TGTGCCAGCAGCGTAAGTGTCGGGGTACATGAGCAGTTCTTC

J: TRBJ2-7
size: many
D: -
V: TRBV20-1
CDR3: CSARDRDGTQLYEQYF
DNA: TGCAGTGCTAGAGACCGGGACGGAACTCAACTCTACGAGCAGTACTTC

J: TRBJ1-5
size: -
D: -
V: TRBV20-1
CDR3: CSAPRGGSNQPQHF
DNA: TGCAGTGCTCCGAGGGGAGGCAGCAATCAGCCCCAGCATTTT

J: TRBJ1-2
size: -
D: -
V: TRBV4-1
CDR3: CASSQEASNYGYTF
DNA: TGCGCCAGCAGCCAAGAAGCAAGTAACTATGGCTACACCTTC

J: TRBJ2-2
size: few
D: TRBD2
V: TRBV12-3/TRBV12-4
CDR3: CASSFTSGSPGTGELFF
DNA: TGTGCCAGCAGTTTCACTAGCGGGAGCCCGGGAACCGGGGAGCTGTTTTTT

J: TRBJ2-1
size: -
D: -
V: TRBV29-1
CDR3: CSALASAYNEQFF
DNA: TGCAGCGCTCTAGCGAGCGCTTACAATGAGCAGTTCTTC

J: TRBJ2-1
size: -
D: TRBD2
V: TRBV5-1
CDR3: CASSLALATYNEQFF
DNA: TGCGCCAGCAGCTTGGCACTAGCGACCTACAATGAGCAGTTCTTC

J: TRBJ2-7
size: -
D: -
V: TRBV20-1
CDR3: CSAKLDSLYEQYF
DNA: TGCAGTGCTAAATTAGACAGTTTGTACGAGCAGTACTTC

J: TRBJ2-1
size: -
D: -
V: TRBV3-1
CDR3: CASSLLSPSLRTNNEQFF
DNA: TGTGCCAGCAGCCTGCTATCCCCCTCCCTCCGGACTAACAATGAGCAGTTCTTC

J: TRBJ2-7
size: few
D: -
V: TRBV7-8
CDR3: CASSLGVGGVHEQYF
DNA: TGTGCCAGCAGCTTAGGAGTAGGGGGGGTGCATGAGCAGTACTTC

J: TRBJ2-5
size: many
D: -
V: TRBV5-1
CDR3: CASSLWGSGETQYF
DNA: TGCGCCAGCAGCTTGTGGGGGAGTGGAGAGACCCAGTACTTC

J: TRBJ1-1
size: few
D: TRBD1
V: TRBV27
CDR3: CASSLTGGDMNTEAFF
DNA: TGTGCCAGCAGTTTGACAGGGGGTGACATGAACACTGAAGCTTTCTTT

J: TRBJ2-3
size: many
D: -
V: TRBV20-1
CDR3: CSARPGASTDTQYF
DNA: TGCAGTGCTAGACCAGGGGCAAGCACAGATACGCAGTATTTT

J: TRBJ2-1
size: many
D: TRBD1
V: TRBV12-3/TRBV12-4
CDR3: CASSLGQGYEQFF
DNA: TGTGCCAGCAGTTTGGGACAGGGGTATGAGCAGTTCTTC

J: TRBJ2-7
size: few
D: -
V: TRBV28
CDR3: CASKDYEQYF
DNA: TGTGCCAGCAAGGACTACGAGCAGTACTTC

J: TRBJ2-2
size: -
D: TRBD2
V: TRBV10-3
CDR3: CAIKTSGRANTGELFF
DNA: TGTGCCATCAAGACTAGCGGGAGGGCGAACACCGGGGAGCTGTTTTTT

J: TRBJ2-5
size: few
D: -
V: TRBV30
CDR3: CAWSGGTETQYF
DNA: TGTGCCTGGAGTGGGGGGACGGAGACCCAGTACTTC

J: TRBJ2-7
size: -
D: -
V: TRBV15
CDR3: CATSRDLGASYEQYF
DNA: TGTGCCACCAGCAGAGATCTCGGGGCCTCCTACGAGCAGTACTTC

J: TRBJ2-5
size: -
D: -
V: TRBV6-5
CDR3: CASSVRDAQYF
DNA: TGTGCCAGCAGTGTAAGGGACGCCCAGTACTTC

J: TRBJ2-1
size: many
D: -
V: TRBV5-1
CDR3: CASSSISVSSYNEQFF
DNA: TGCGCCAGCAGCTCAATATCGGTAAGCTCCTACAATGAGCAGTTCTTC

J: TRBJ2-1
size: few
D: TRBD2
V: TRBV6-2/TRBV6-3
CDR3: CASRSGWGDGRAGGFYNEQFF
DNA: TGTGCCAGCAGGTCAGGGTGGGGGGACGGGCGAGCGGGAGGCTTCTACAATGAGCAGTTCTTC